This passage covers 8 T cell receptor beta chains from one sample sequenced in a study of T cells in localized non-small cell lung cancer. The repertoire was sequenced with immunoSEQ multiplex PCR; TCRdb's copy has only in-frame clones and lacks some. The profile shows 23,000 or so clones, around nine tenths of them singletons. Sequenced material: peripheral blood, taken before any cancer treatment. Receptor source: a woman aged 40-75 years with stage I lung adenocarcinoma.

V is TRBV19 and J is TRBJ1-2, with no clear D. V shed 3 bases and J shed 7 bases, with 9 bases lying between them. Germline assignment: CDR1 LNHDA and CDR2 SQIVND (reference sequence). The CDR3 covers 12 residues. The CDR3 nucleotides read TGTGCCAGTAGTATCGGAAGGGCTGGCTACACCTTC. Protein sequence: CASSIGRAGYTF. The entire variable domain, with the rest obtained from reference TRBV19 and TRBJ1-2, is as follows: DGGITQSPKYLFRKEGQNVTLSCEQNLNHDAMYWYRQDPGQGLRLIYYSQIVNDFQKGDIAEGYSVSREKKESFPLTVTSAQKNPTAFYLCASSIGRAGYTFGSGTRLTVV.

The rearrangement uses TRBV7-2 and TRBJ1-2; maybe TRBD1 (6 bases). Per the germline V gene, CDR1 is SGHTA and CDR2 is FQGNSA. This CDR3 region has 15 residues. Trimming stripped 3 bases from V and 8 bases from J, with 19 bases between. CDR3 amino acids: CASSLREAGARGYTF. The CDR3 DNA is TGTGCCAGCAGCTTGCGGGAGGCAGGGGCTCGGGGCTACACCTTC. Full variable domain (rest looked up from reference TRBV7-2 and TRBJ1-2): GAGVSQSPSNKVTEKGKDVELRCDPISGHTALYWYRQSLGQGLEFLIYFQGNSAPDKSGLPSDRFSAERTGGSVSTLTIQRTQQEDSAVYLCASSLREAGARGYTFGSGTRLTVV.

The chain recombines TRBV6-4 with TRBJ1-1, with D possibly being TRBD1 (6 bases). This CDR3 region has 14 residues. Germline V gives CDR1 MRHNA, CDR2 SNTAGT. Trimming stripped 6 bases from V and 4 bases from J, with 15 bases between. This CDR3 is CASRGQPGGTEAFF. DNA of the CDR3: TGTGCCAGCAGAGGACAGCCTGGGGGCACTGAAGCTTTCTTT.

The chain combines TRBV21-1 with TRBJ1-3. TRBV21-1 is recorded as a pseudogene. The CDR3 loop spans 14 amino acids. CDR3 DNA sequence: TGTGCCAGCAGTAAGTGGATGGGGGGAAACACCATATATTTT. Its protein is CASSKWMGGNTIYF.

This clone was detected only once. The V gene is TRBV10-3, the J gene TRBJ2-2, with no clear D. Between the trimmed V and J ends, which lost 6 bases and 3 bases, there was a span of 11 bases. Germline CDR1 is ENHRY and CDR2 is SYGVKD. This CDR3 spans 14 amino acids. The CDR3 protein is CAISHSTDTGELFF. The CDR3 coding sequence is TGTGCCATCAGCCATAGCACCGACACCGGGGAGCTGTTTTTT.

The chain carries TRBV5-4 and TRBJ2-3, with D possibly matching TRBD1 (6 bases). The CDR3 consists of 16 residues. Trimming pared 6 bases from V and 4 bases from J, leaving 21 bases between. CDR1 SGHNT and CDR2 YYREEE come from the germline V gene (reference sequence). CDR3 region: CASTAGANQRADTQYF. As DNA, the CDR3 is TGTGCCAGCACGGCAGGGGCTAACCAAAGGGCAGATACGCAGTATTTT.

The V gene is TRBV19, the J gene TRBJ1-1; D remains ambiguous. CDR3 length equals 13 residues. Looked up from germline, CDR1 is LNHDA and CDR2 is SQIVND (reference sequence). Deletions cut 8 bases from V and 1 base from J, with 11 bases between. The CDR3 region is CASPNGRNTEAFF. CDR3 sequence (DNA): TGTGCCAGTCCTAATGGACGGAACACTGAAGCTTTCTTT. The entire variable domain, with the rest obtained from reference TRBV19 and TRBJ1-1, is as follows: DGGITQSPKYLFRKEGQNVTLSCEQNLNHDAMYWYRQDPGQGLRLIYYSQIVNDFQKGDIAEGYSVSREKKESFPLTVTSAQKNPTAFYLCASPNGRNTEAFFGQGTRLTVV.

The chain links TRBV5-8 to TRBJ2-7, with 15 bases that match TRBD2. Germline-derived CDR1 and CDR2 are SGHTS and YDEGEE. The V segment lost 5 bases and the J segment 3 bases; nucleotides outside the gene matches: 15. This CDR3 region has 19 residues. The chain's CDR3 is CASRISYGLAGGPDYEQYF. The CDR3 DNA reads TGTGCCAGCAGGATTTCATACGGACTAGCGGGAGGGCCGGACTACGAGCAGTACTTC. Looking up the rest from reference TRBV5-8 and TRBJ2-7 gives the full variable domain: EAGVTQSPTHLIKTRGQQATLRCSPISGHTSVYWYQQALGLGLQFLLWYDEGEERNRGNFPPRFSGRQFPNYSSELNVNALELEDSALYLCASRISYGLAGGPDYEQYFGPGTRLTVT.